This T cell receptor (beta chain) came from a study of blood T cell repertoires in COVID-19 (dated by TCRdb to 2018 to 2021). About the investigation overall: Samples covering the acute and convalescent phases of COVID-19 were provided by collaborators in the United States, Italy and Spain. The dataset comprised deeply sampled blood TCRbeta repertoires from subjects exposed to, actively infected with, or recovered from COVID-19. The sample metadata nearly always contained a de-identified subject ID, COVID-19 status, age in years and sex. The samples were drawn from the first 160 participants of the ongoing ImmuneRACE study and from roughly 1,300 subjects provided by 6 global collaborators. The prospective study material was composed of cDNA or gDNA derived from T cells, B-cell-depleted T cells, or PBMCs. HLA class I and class II types, where available, came from metadata supplied by the sample provider rather than from assay-based typing. The repertoires were released in a freely available public database meant as a resource for research on the immune response to SARS-CoV-2.

Each collaborating institution followed its own protocols to collect whole blood in K2EDTA tubes. For TCRbeta analysis, collaborator samples were shipped as frozen whole blood, as isolated PBMCs, or as DNA extracted from either sample type. The research as a whole found: How much clinical and demographic metadata was included differed by source and by participant, and the metadata was provided uncurated.

Worth noting for this clone: Its antigen specificity is not known. No base quality information exists; no much larger clone differs at one position.

A distance of 13 bases separates the germline ends of V and J, which lose 4 bases and 4 bases respectively. CDR1 and CDR2, per the germline V gene, are LGHNA and YSLEER. The CDR3 contains 15 residues, cysteine and phenylalanine counted. Only the CDR3 portion is preserved as DNA: 45 bases, with reading frame beginning at the first base. TCRbeta CDR3 regions were amplified from genomic DNA by means of the immunoSEQ Assay, a bias-controlled multiplex PCR. Regarding the original processing steps: Within the assay, amplification of reference gene primers was used to estimate how many nucleated cells each sample contained. Sequence reads were collapsed and filtered to measure the absolute abundance of every unique TCRbeta CDR3 rearrangement. For each sample, productive Simpson clonality was calculated as the square root of Simpson's diversity index over productive rearrangements. TCRdb retrieved this table from immuneACCESS and kept in-frame rearrangements only. Not all clones are present; in checked studies, unresolved V genes account for under half, and no reason is known for the remainder. V and J calls and clone size are those listed in that table; D and trimming were worked out from the DNA. The sample data list 65,000 to 85,000 clones, and 79% of these were observed just once. Of the sample, less than 5.5% is held by the ten largest clones.

The sequencing sample was made of peripheral blood. The chain is made from TRBV4-3 and TRBJ2-2, with the identity of the D gene unclear. The clonotype comes from a woman at least 80 years old with active or convalescent COVID-19. The CDR3 sequence is CASSLWPHITGELFF. In nucleotides, the sequence is TGCGCCAGCAGCCTATGGCCTCATATCACCGGGGAGCTGTTTTTT.